This is a list of T cell receptor beta chains from one sample in a study of shared clonotypes between healthy human individuals. Some clones are missing from TCRdb's copy, which holds only in-frame ones; the method was immunoSEQ multiplex PCR. The sample includes approximately 1.5 million clones, roughly 98.5% of them seen just once. Sequenced input: naive CD4+ T cells sorted from blood. The receptors shown here come from a young man in good health. Each CDR3 is given with its conserved first and last residue. A D gene is named only where the DNA matches it firmly. Clone size is shown for a subset of rows, as once, few, many or a class of expanded clone.

cdr3_aa	cdr3_nt	clone_size	d_call	v_call	j_call
CAISESVLVGPPGLLGANVLTF	TGTGCCATCAGTGAGTCGGTCCTCGTGGGCCCCCCCGGATTGTTGGGGGCCAACGTCCTGACTTTC	-	-	TRBV10-3	TRBJ2-6
CASSDRGGGETQYF	TGTGCCAGCAGTGACAGGGGTGGGGGAGAGACCCAGTACTTC	-	-	TRBV25-1	TRBJ2-5
CASNTSGTLYEQYF	TGTGCCAGCAATACTAGCGGGACCCTATACGAGCAGTACTTC	-	TRBD2	TRBV7-3	TRBJ2-7
CASSEGGIQETQYF	TGTGCCAGCAGTGAAGGGGGAATACAAGAGACCCAGTACTTC	-	-	TRBV2	TRBJ2-5
CASSLQGGNTIYF	TGTGCCAGCAGCCTTCAGGGAGGGAACACCATATATTTT	once	-	TRBV7-2	TRBJ1-3
CASSARGREETQYF	TGTGCCAGCAGCGCCAGGGGGCGAGAAGAGACCCAGTACTTC	-	TRBD1	TRBV5-6	TRBJ2-5
CASSIAGQRNTEAFF	TGTGCCAGTAGTATAGCCGGACAGAGGAACACTGAAGCTTTCTTT	-	-	TRBV19	TRBJ1-1
CSVGRAFTDTQYF	TGCAGCGTTGGGCGGGCCTTCACAGATACGCAGTATTTT	-	-	TRBV29-1	TRBJ2-3
CASSVELFGLADTGELFF	TGTGCCAGCAGCGTAGAGCTCTTTGGGCTAGCTGACACCGGGGAGCTGTTTTTT	-	-	TRBV9	TRBJ2-2
CASSQDVFGTIHNEQFF	TGCGCCAGCAGCCAAGATGTGTTCGGGACAATCCACAATGAGCAGTTCTTC	-	-	TRBV4-3	TRBJ2-1
CASSERAAEQYF	TGTGCCAGCAGTGAGAGGGCGGCCGAGCAGTACTTC	once	-	TRBV2	TRBJ2-7
CATSRDPLVGNEQFF	TGTGCCACCAGCAGAGACCCACTAGTGGGGAATGAGCAGTTCTTC	-	-	TRBV15	TRBJ2-1
CASSLQEQVDEKLFF	TGCGCCAGCAGCTTACAAGAACAGGTCGATGAAAAACTGTTTTTT	-	-	TRBV5-1	TRBJ1-4
CASSPLPGTNLGSGIDTQYF	TGTGCCAGCTCACCACTACCCGGGACCAACCTCGGGAGCGGTATAGATACGCAGTATTTT	-	-	TRBV18	TRBJ2-3
CASSPSTGVMYEQYF	TGTGCCAGCTCACCCTCGACAGGGGTAATGTACGAGCAGTACTTC	few	TRBD1	TRBV18	TRBJ2-7
CASSLWTGNTEAFF	TGTGCCAGCAGCCTATGGACAGGGAACACTGAAGCTTTCTTT	-	TRBD1	TRBV7-9	TRBJ1-1
CTSSQDRPGLAGGPMETQYF	TGCACCAGCAGCCAAGACAGACCAGGACTAGCGGGAGGGCCAATGGAGACCCAGTACTTC	-	-	TRBV1	TRBJ2-5
CASSLLGQGQPQHF	TGCGCCAGCAGCTTGTTGGGGCAGGGGCAGCCCCAGCATTTT	-	-	TRBV5-1	TRBJ1-5
CASSLSGTDTQYF	TGTGCCAGCAGCTTGTCCGGCACAGATACGCAGTATTTT	-	-	TRBV5-4	TRBJ2-3
CASSPQGNEQYF	TGTGCCAGCAGCCCACAGGGAAACGAGCAGTACTTC	-	-	TRBV7-9	TRBJ2-7
CASSPIPGFTDTQYF	TGTGCCAGCTCACCGATACCGGGCTTTACAGATACGCAGTATTTT	-	-	TRBV18	TRBJ2-3
CASSLPPNDNEQFF	TGTGCCAGCAGCTTACCACCGAACGACAATGAGCAGTTCTTC	-	-	TRBV11-2	TRBJ2-1
CASSPAGAGNTIYF	TGTGCCAGCAGCCCGGCAGGGGCAGGAAACACCATATATTTT	-	-	TRBV7-2	TRBJ1-3
CASSRTNSYEQYF	TGTGCCAGCAGCCGAACTAACAGCTACGAGCAGTACTTC	-	-	TRBV7-2	TRBJ2-7
CASSLGPRVTEAFF	TGTGCCAGCAGCTTAGGTCCCAGGGTCACTGAAGCTTTCTTT	-	-	TRBV7-9	TRBJ1-1
CAWSANSPDTQYF	TGTGCCTGGAGTGCAAACAGTCCAGATACGCAGTATTTT	-	-	TRBV30	TRBJ2-3